What follows are 28 T cell receptor beta chains derived from one specimen sequenced in a study of blood T cell repertoires in COVID-19. Clones were sequenced by immunoSEQ multiplex PCR, and TCRdb holds only the in-frame ones, with some missing. The profile covers approximately 220,000 clones, with approximately 83% appearing a single time and 27% taken by the ten largest. Source material: peripheral blood. The receptors come from a man aged 40-55 years with acute or convalescent COVID-19.

The table lists this clone with a few counts. The chain is built from TRBV7-9 and TRBJ1-6; tentative D call: TRBD1 (5 bases). Trimming stripped 3 bases from V and 9 bases from J, with 12 bases between. The CDR3 extends over 14 amino acids. Germline V gene sequence: CDR1 SEHNR, CDR2 FQNEAQ (reference sequence). The CDR3 region has the DNA TGTGCCAGCAGCTTTGAGGCAGGGCGTTCACCCCTCCACTTT. Protein product: CASSFEAGRSPLHF.

This chain connects TRBV9 to TRBJ1-2, with a tentative D call TRBD1 (6 bases). CDR3 length: 13 amino acids. Trimming removed 0 bases from V and 5 bases from J, with 8 bases in between. Germline assignment: CDR1 SGDLS and CDR2 YYNGEE. The CDR3 region is CASSVAQGYGYTF. CDR3 in DNA: TGTGCCAGCAGCGTAGCGCAGGGGTATGGCTACACCTTC.

The chain joins TRBV29-1 to TRBJ1-6; D gene unclear. The CDR3 is 13 residues long. Trimming removed 7 bases at V and 0 bases at J, with 7 bases between. Per germline, CDR1 SQVTM and CDR2 ANQGSEA. As DNA, the CDR3 is TGCAGCGCCCGGAGCTCCTATAATTCACCCCTCCACTTT. Its translation is CSARSSYNSPLHF. The full variable domain, in which reference TRBV29-1 and TRBJ1-6 provide the parts outside the CDR3, is SAVISQKPSRDICQRGTSLTIQCQVDSQVTMMFWYRQQPGQSLTLIATANQGSEATYESGFVIDKFPISRPNLTFSTLTVSNMSPEDSSIYLCSARSSYNSPLHFGNGTRLTVT.

This clone was observed a few times. This sequence joins TRBV30 and TRBJ1-5; 7 positions agree with TRBD1. The CDR3 has 14 amino acids. Trimming cost V 2 bases and J 4 bases; bases outside gene matches: 5. Germline CDR1 GTSNPN, CDR2 SVGIG (reference sequence). CDR3 nucleotide sequence: TGTGCCTGGAGTAAGGGCAGGGGGAATCAGCCCCAGCATTTT. Protein product: CAWSKGRGNQPQHF.

The rearrangement joins TRBV2 to TRBJ1-4; D gene ambiguous. The germline CDR1 and CDR2 sequences are SNHLY and FYNNEI. Trimming removed 7 bases at V and 0 bases at J, with 9 bases between. The CDR3 consists of 14 residues. The CDR3 loop reads CASTPQTTNEKLFF. The CDR3 coding sequence is TGTGCCAGCACCCCGCAGACAACTAATGAAAAACTGTTTTTT.

This clone was seen a single time. The gene calls are TRBV19 and TRBJ1-4; 8 nucleotides agree with TRBD1. After removal of 7 bases from V and 8 bases from J, the junction contained 9 bases not matched to a gene. Germline V gene lookup returns CDR1 LNHDA and CDR2 SQIVND (reference sequence). The CDR3 has 14 residues. Written as DNA, the CDR3 is TGTGCCAGTACCACGACAGGGGATGGCGAAAAACTGTTTTTT. Amino acid sequence: CASTTTGDGEKLFF. The complete variable domain, with remaining parts taken from reference TRBV19 and TRBJ1-4, reads DGGITQSPKYLFRKEGQNVTLSCEQNLNHDAMYWYRQDPGQGLRLIYYSQIVNDFQKGDIAEGYSVSREKKESFPLTVTSAQKNPTAFYLCASTTTGDGEKLFFGSGTQLSVL.

The chain links TRBV29-1 to TRBJ2-3; 9 bases are shared with TRBD1. This CDR3 comprises 16 residues. V shed 2 bases, J shed 3 bases, and the junction held 9 bases outside the gene matches. Germline assignment: CDR1 SQVTM and CDR2 ANQGSEA. CDR3: CSVESPSGQGTDTQYF. CDR3 sequence (DNA): TGCAGCGTTGAAAGTCCTTCTGGACAGGGGACAGATACGCAGTATTTT.

The chain is built from TRBV27 and TRBJ2-7, with a tentative D call TRBD1 (6 bases). The CDR3 covers 14 residues. V lost 2 bases, J lost 2 bases, and 10 bases lay in between. Germline V gene data show CDR1 as MNHEY and CDR2 as SMNVEV (reference sequence). In DNA form, the CDR3 reads TGTGCCAGCAGTTTAAACAGGGACACCTACGAGCAGTACTTC. It specifies CASSLNRDTYEQYF.

The chain combines TRBV7-2 with TRBJ2-7; D perhaps matches TRBD1 (5 bases). Germline V CDR1 and CDR2: SGHTA, FQGNSA. The CDR3 spans 14 residues. Trimming left V 4 bases short and J 1 base short, with 11 bases between. Here the CDR3 reads CASSSQDTSYEQYF. The CDR3 region has the DNA TGTGCCAGCAGCTCTCAGGACACGTCCTACGAGCAGTACTTC.

The chain carries TRBV18 and TRBJ1-1; D is uncertain. The CDR3 spans 14 residues. Per germline, CDR1 KGHSH and CDR2 LQKENI. V was cut by 0 bases and J by 6 bases, with 11 bases left in between. The CDR3 DNA reads TGTGCCAGCTCACCACCCGTGTTAGTCGCTGAAGCTTTCTTT. This sequence encodes CASSPPVLVAEAFF.

This chain uses TRBV19 with TRBJ1-1; 11 nucleotides align to TRBD1. The CDR3 consists of 16 residues. The germline CDR1 and CDR2 sequences are LNHDA and SQIVND (reference sequence). Germline trimming cut 1 base from V and 2 bases from J; bases unmatched to any gene: 3. CDR3 nucleotides: TGTGCCAGTAGTATAGTAGGGACAGGGGGAAACACTGAAGCTTTCTTT. It specifies CASSIVGTGGNTEAFF.

The chain couples TRBV4-3 to TRBJ2-3; D not resolved. Germline V gives CDR1 LGHNA, CDR2 YSLEER. Trimming took off 0 bases at V and 0 bases at J, with 13 bases between the two ends. There are 17 residues in the CDR3. CDR3 sequence (DNA): TGCGCCAGCAGCCAAGATTCGACTGGCCCTAGCACAGATACGCAGTATTTT. Encoded protein: CASSQDSTGPSTDTQYF.

The gene calls are TRBV4-3 and TRBJ1-1; D not resolved. The CDR3 contains 16 residues. The germline gives CDR1 LGHNA, CDR2 YSLEER. V was clipped by 0 bases and J by 7 bases, with 18 bases between them. In nucleotides, the CDR3 is TGCGCCAGCAGCCAAGATGTTAACGACGCGGCGGGTGAAGCTTTCTTT. It translates to CASSQDVNDAAGEAFF.

This chain connects TRBV6-2 or TRBV6-3 to TRBJ1-1, with a tentative D call TRBD1 (6 bases). CDR3 length: 16 residues. Germline values: CDR1 MNHEY, CDR2 SVGEGT. Trimming cost V 2 bases and J 1 base, with 14 bases left between them. CDR3 residues: CASSYPMTGKNTEAFF. CDR3 in DNA: TGTGCCAGCAGTTACCCCATGACAGGAAAGAACACTGAAGCTTTCTTT.

CDR3 sequence: CASSELRDTQYF. The CDR3 nucleotides are TGTGCCAGCAGTGAGCTCAGGGATACGCAGTATTTT. J is TRBJ2-3 and V is TRBV2; D call uncertain. Trimming took off 3 bases at V and 6 bases at J, with 7 bases between the two ends. Germline CDR1 is SNHLY and CDR2 is FYNNEI. The length of the CDR3 is 12 residues.

The chain couples TRBV6-2 or TRBV6-3 to TRBJ2-7, with a possible D match to TRBD1 (6 bases). Germline V gene sequence: CDR1 MNHEY, CDR2 SVGEGT. This CDR3 is built from 13 residues. V was pared by 0 bases and J by 6 bases, with 9 bases between. CDR3 DNA sequence: TGTGCCAGCAGTTACTCGGACAGAAGCGAGCAGTACTTC. Translating it yields CASSYSDRSEQYF.

The V call is TRBV6-5, the J call TRBJ2-2; 7 bases line up with TRBD1. Per germline, CDR1 MNHEY and CDR2 SVGAGI. The CDR3 loop spans 15 amino acids. V shed 6 bases and J 2 bases; nucleotides not matched to a gene: 6. In nucleotides, the CDR3 is TGTGCCAGCAGCCGACAGGGCGCAAACACCGGGGAGCTGTTTTTT. Amino acids: CASSRQGANTGELFF.

V and J are TRBV6-5 and TRBJ2-2; 9 bases match TRBD1. The CDR3 loop spans 15 amino acids. CDR1 MNHEY and CDR2 SVGAGI come from the germline V gene. J gave up 6 bases and V 5 bases, and 7 bases lay outside the gene matches. The CDR3 region has the DNA TGTGCCAGCAGTCACAGGGGGCGCAACCCCGGGGAGCTGTTTTTT. Amino acid sequence: CASSHRGRNPGELFF.

V and J are TRBV27 and TRBJ2-5; TRBD2 is a possible D gene (6 bases). The CDR3 has 15 amino acids. Trimming stripped 5 bases from V and 0 bases from J, with 13 bases between. Germline CDR1 is MNHEY and CDR2 is SMNVEV (reference sequence). CDR3 sequence (DNA): TGTGCCAGCAGTCCATATGGGGGGTACCAAGAGACCCAGTACTTC. Its translation is CASSPYGGYQETQYF.

The V call is TRBV4-1, the J call TRBJ2-5; D unclear. The CDR3 loop spans 12 amino acids. Germline CDR1 MGHRA, CDR2 YSYEKL. With 1 base removed from V and 8 bases from J, the gap between germline ends came to 8 bases. CDR3 nucleotide sequence: TGCGCCAGCAGCCAAGCCCTAGGAACCCAGTACTTC. Translated, it gives CASSQALGTQYF.

Many counts were recorded for this clone. The chain links TRBV30 to TRBJ1-1; D might be TRBD1 (6 bases). The ends were cut back, 0 bases at V and 8 bases at J, with 7 bases in the middle. Germline V gene lookup returns CDR1 GTSNPN and CDR2 SVGIG (reference sequence). This CDR3 contains 11 residues. The CDR3 loop is CAWSVGQEAFF. In nucleotides, the CDR3 is TGTGCCTGGAGTGTCGGACAGGAAGCTTTCTTT.

About this clone itself: Its ends do not fully match the called genes, so a read error is possible. CDR3 DNA: TGTGCCAGCAGGGAAGGACAGGGGGCGAACTCTGGTTTCTTT. This translates into CASREGQGANSGFF. The chain couples TRBV6-1 to TRBJ1-1, with TRBD1 identical over 11 bases. Germline V CDR1 and CDR2: MNHNS, SASEGT. There are 14 residues in the CDR3.

The chain has TRBV5-8 and TRBJ1-5; tentative D call: TRBD1 (6 bases). The V and J ends lost 0 bases and 4 bases respectively, with 8 bases between them. The CDR3 is made up of 14 amino acids. Germline CDR1 SGHTS, CDR2 YDEGEE. Here the CDR3 DNA reads TGTGCCAGCAGCTTGGGGACAGTAAATCAGCCCCAGCATTTT. Protein product: CASSLGTVNQPQHF.

This clone was recorded a few times. The gene calls are TRBV12-2 and TRBJ2-1; TRBD2 was called by the table and not checked on the DNA. TRBV12-2 is noted as a pseudogene. This CDR3 is built from 15 residues. CDR3 DNA sequence: TGTGCAAGTCGCTTCCACGGGAGCTCCTACAATGAGCAGTTCTTC. Protein sequence: CASRFHGSSYNEQFF.

The chain combines TRBV5-6 with TRBJ2-3; weak D call: TRBD2 (6 bases). Germline loops: CDR1 SGHDT, CDR2 YYEEEE. V was clipped by 4 bases and J by 6 bases, with 12 bases between them. This CDR3 comprises 13 residues. The CDR3 DNA is TGTGCCAGCAGCCCTGCGGGGCGGGATACGCAGTATTTT. Its protein is CASSPAGRDTQYF.

The V and J genes are TRBV12-3 or TRBV12-4 and TRBJ1-1; D perhaps matches TRBD1 (6 bases). The CDR3 runs 12 residues. With 6 bases removed from V and 5 bases from J, the gap between germline ends came to 10 bases. CDR3 bases: TGTGCCAGCAGGATAGGGGGAACTGAAGCTTTCTTT. Translated, it gives CASRIGGTEAFF.

This clone showed up just a few times. This chain uses TRBV4-1 with TRBJ2-3; 13 bases match TRBD2. Germline V lookup: CDR1 MGHRA, CDR2 YSYEKL. The V gene end was trimmed by 2 bases and the J gene end by 2 bases; junction bases not matched to a gene: 4. CDR3 length: 17 amino acids. CDR3 sequence (DNA): TGCGCCAGCAGCCAAATAACTAGCGGGAGGGCCACAGATACGCAGTATTTT. Its protein product is CASSQITSGRATDTQYF.

V gene TRBV18 combines with J gene TRBJ1-2; unclear D gene. Trimming removed 4 bases at V and 4 bases at J, with 13 bases between. The CDR3 covers 14 residues. Germline CDR1 KGHSH, CDR2 LQKENI. This chain's CDR3 is CASSLRQDTYGYTF. CDR3 sequence (DNA): TGTGCCAGCTCACTACGCCAAGACACCTATGGCTACACCTTC.